These 20 T cell receptor beta chains originate from one sample sequenced in a study of T cell changes during pregnancy in multiple sclerosis. The protocol was immunoSEQ multiplex PCR, while the TCRdb copy is restricted to in-frame clones and leaves out a portion. The sample has approximately 72,000 clones; 90% to 95% are singletons. Sequencing used peripheral blood, obtained in the first trimester of pregnancy. The source is a female donor in good health, enrolled as a control in a pregnancy study.

This clone was recorded only once. The chain joins TRBV7-8 to TRBJ2-3; the match to TRBD2 covers 9 bases. Germline CDR1 and CDR2: SGHVS and FQNEAQ. The CDR3 has 16 residues. Trimming at V came to 5 bases and at J to 5 bases, leaving 11 bases not matched to a gene. The CDR3 bases are TGTGCCAGCAGCCTAAGGGGGCGGGAGGGCCTAGATACGCAGTATTTT. Translated, it gives CASSLRGREGLDTQYF.

This clone was seen a single time. This chain joins TRBV4-1 and TRBJ1-4; D gene ambiguous. CDR1 MGHRA and CDR2 YSYEKL come from the germline V gene. This CDR3 spans 17 amino acids. The V gene lost 0 bases and the J gene lost 0 bases, with 11 bases spanning the gap. The CDR3 DNA follows: TGCGCCAGCAGCCAAGACGAGGGCCGGCCAACTAATGAAAAACTGTTTTTT. Its protein product is CASSQDEGRPTNEKLFF.

This sequence joins TRBV11-3 and TRBJ2-4; TRBD1 matches 8 bases. Germline V gene lookup returns CDR1 SGHNT and CDR2 YENEEA. The trim removed 5 bases at V and 6 bases at J, leaving 9 bases unmatched. The length of the CDR3 is 15 residues. Written as DNA, the CDR3 is TGTGCCAGCAGCCCCGGACAGGGCGGTACAAACATTCAGTACTTC. It yields the protein CASSPGQGGTNIQYF. Full variable domain (outside the CDR3, taken from reference TRBV11-3 and TRBJ2-4): EAGVVQSPRYKIIEKKQPVAFWCNPISGHNTLYWYLQNLGQGPELLIRYENEEAVDDSQLPKDRFSAERLKGVDSTLKIQPAELGDSAVYLCASSPGQGGTNIQYFGAGTRLSVL.

The chain has TRBV27 and TRBJ2-7, with D tentatively TRBD2 (6 bases). V dropped 0 bases and J dropped 0 bases, with 12 bases sitting between them. This CDR3 region has 16 residues. Germline V CDR1 and CDR2: MNHEY, SMNVEV (reference sequence). The CDR3, as DNA: TGTGCCAGCAGTTTATCTAGGGCTAGCGCCTCCTACGAGCAGTACTTC. This gives the protein CASSLSRASASYEQYF.

The rearrangement links TRBV6-5 to TRBJ1-2; TRBD1 matches at 7 bases. CDR3 length: 13 amino acids. Losses at the gene ends were 5 bases for V and 8 bases for J; bases not matched to a gene: 8. CDR1 is MNHEY, CDR2 SVGAGI, per germline. The CDR3 loop is CASSPRQGRGYTF. In DNA, the CDR3 is TGTGCCAGCAGTCCGCGACAGGGACGGGGCTACACCTTC.

This sequence joins TRBV4-1 and TRBJ1-5; a possible D gene is TRBD1 (6 bases). The CDR3 runs 16 residues. Germline V gene lookup returns CDR1 MGHRA and CDR2 YSYEKL. The V end lost 0 bases, the J end lost 0 bases, and 9 bases lay between the germline ends. CDR3 nucleotides: TGCGCCAGCAGCCAAGAGGGGGGGGCTAGCAATCAGCCCCAGCATTTT. It specifies CASSQEGGASNQPQHF.

V gene TRBV30 combines with J gene TRBJ2-7; D possibly corresponds to TRBD2 (7 bases). This CDR3 comprises 12 residues. Germline V gene data show CDR1 as GTSNPN and CDR2 as SVGIG (reference sequence). V was cut by 5 bases and J by 6 bases, with 14 bases left in between. The CDR3, as DNA: TGTGCCTGGGGGGGGGACACTCGCGAGCAGTACTTC. Protein: CAWGGDTREQYF.

The chain has TRBV19 and TRBJ1-5, with TRBD1 as a possible D gene (6 bases). Germline CDR1 is LNHDA and CDR2 is SQIVND (reference sequence). This CDR3 is 14 amino acids long. Deletions cut 3 bases from V and 5 bases from J, with 11 bases between. The CDR3 DNA reads as TGTGCCAGTAGTATTGAAGCAGGGGATCAGCCCCAGCATTTT. It is translated as CASSIEAGDQPQHF. The full variable domain, with the rest looked up from reference TRBV19 and TRBJ1-5, is DGGITQSPKYLFRKEGQNVTLSCEQNLNHDAMYWYRQDPGQGLRLIYYSQIVNDFQKGDIAEGYSVSREKKESFPLTVTSAQKNPTAFYLCASSIEAGDQPQHFGDGTRLSIL.

The rearrangement joins TRBV28 to TRBJ1-4, with TRBD1 matching 9 bases. CDR3 length: 15 amino acids. V shed 2 bases, J shed 6 bases, and the junction held 4 bases outside the gene matches. Germline lookup yields CDR1 MDHEN and CDR2 SYDVKM. The CDR3: CASSLAGTGYEKLFF. The CDR3 DNA follows: TGTGCCAGCAGTTTAGCCGGGACAGGGTATGAAAAACTGTTTTTT. Full variable domain (outside the CDR3, taken from reference TRBV28 and TRBJ1-4): DVKVTQSSRYLVKRTGEKVFLECVQDMDHENMFWYRQDPGLGLRLIYFSYDVKMKEKGDIPEGYSVSREKKERFSLILESASTNQTSMYLCASSLAGTGYEKLFFGSGTQLSVL.

Written as DNA, the CDR3 is TGCGCCAGCAGCTTTGGGGGGGACTCTGGAAACACCATATATTTT. It yields the protein CASSFGGDSGNTIYF. The J gene is TRBJ1-3, the V gene TRBV5-1, with D tentatively TRBD1 (5 bases). In germline, CDR1 is SGHRS, CDR2 YFSETQ. The CDR3 consists of 15 residues. V lost 2 bases and J lost 0, with 9 bases in between.

This chain links TRBV29-1 with TRBJ1-3; D remains ambiguous. The V gene lost 5 bases and the J gene lost 0 bases, with 11 bases spanning the gap. This CDR3 region has 14 residues. Germline V CDR1 and CDR2: SQVTM, ANQGSEA. The CDR3 DNA is TGCAGCGTTTCTAGAGTCAACTCTGGAAACACCATATATTTT. Protein: CSVSRVNSGNTIYF.

V gene TRBV27 combines with J gene TRBJ2-2; 7 bases fit TRBD1. Germline V gene sequence: CDR1 MNHEY, CDR2 SMNVEV (reference sequence). This CDR3 region has 14 residues. The V segment lost 6 bases and the J segment 6 bases; nucleotides outside the gene matches: 7. As DNA, the CDR3 is TGTGCCAGCAGCCTGACAGGGCCCCCCGGGGAGCTGTTTTTT. It translates to CASSLTGPPGELFF.

J is TRBJ2-7 and V is TRBV29-1; D perhaps matches TRBD2 (6 bases). CDR1 and CDR2 (germline): SQVTM, ANQGSEA. The ends were cut back, 7 bases at V and 0 bases at J, with 13 bases in the middle. There are 13 residues in the CDR3. The CDR3 nucleotides read TGCAGCGCTTCTAGCGCCAGCTCCTACGAGCAGTACTTC. Its translation is CSASSASSYEQYF.

This clone was seen only once. V usage is TRBV7-9 and J usage is TRBJ2-7; 8 positions agree with TRBD1. The CDR3 is made up of 12 amino acids. CDR1 is SEHNR, CDR2 FQNEAQ, per germline (reference sequence). The ends lost 5 bases at V and 7 bases at J; junction bases unmatched: 4. CDR3 sequence: CASSPGTGEQYF. CDR3 bases: TGTGCCAGCAGCCCAGGGACAGGAGAGCAGTACTTC.

The chain joins TRBV30 to TRBJ1-5; 8 bases line up with TRBD1. V was clipped by 0 bases and J by 4 bases; unmatched bases: 20. Germline lookup yields CDR1 GTSNPN and CDR2 SVGIG (reference sequence). This CDR3 spans 20 amino acids. CDR3 sequence (DNA): TGTGCCTGGAGTGTAGCGGGACAGGAAAGGGTATATCGCCGAAATCAGCCCCAGCATTTT. It codes for CAWSVAGQERVYRRNQPQHF. The full variable domain, with the rest looked up from reference TRBV30 and TRBJ1-5, is SQTIHQWPATLVQPVGSPLSLECTVEGTSNPNLYWYRQAAGRGLQLLFYSVGIGQISSEVPQNLSASRPQDRQFILSSKKLLLSDSGFYLCAWSVAGQERVYRRNQPQHFGDGTRLSIL.

The CDR3 nucleotides are TGTGCCAGCAGCCAAAGCCAGGGACAGCGGTCGTCGGCTTTCTTT. Its translation is CASSQSQGQRSSAFF. This rearrangement joins TRBV14 to TRBJ1-1; TRBD1 matches at 7 bases. The germline gives CDR1 SGHDN, CDR2 FVKESK. The CDR3 length is 15 residues. V lost 2 bases and J lost 11; bases outside the gene matches: 14.

The gene calls are TRBV7-9 and TRBJ2-7; 7 bases are a match to TRBD2. This CDR3 region has 15 residues. V was pared by 5 bases and J by 5 bases, with 12 bases of the junction left unmatched. CDR1 and CDR2 (germline): SEHNR, FQNEAQ (reference sequence). Written as DNA, the CDR3 is TGTGCCAGCAGCATGGTTTTTGCGGGAGAGGACGAGCAGTACTTC. Its protein is CASSMVFAGEDEQYF.

V gene TRBV18 combines with J gene TRBJ1-5; 9 bases align to TRBD1. The CDR3 loop spans 18 amino acids. Looked up from germline, CDR1 is KGHSH and CDR2 is LQKENI. V lost 3 bases and J lost 1; bases outside the gene matches: 10. The CDR3 protein is CASSPPGQGTGSNQPQHF. The CDR3 DNA follows: TGTGCCAGCTCACCTCCGGGACAGGGAACAGGGAGCAATCAGCCCCAGCATTTT.

The rearrangement links TRBV18 to TRBJ2-3; D gene uncertain. Trimming left V 2 bases short and J 0 bases short, with 6 bases between. Looked up from germline, CDR1 is KGHSH and CDR2 is LQKENI. The CDR3 runs to 14 residues. The CDR3 coding sequence is TGTGCCAGCTCACCAACTCCTAGCACAGATACGCAGTATTTT. The encoded protein is CASSPTPSTDTQYF.

This chain links TRBV7-2 with TRBJ2-1, with TRBD1 as a possible D gene (6 bases). Germline V gives CDR1 SGHTA, CDR2 FQGNSA. The V end was cut by 3 bases, the J end by 12 bases, with 18 bases between. The CDR3 spans 14 residues. CDR3 sequence reads: CASSLVQVDSPQFF. In DNA, the CDR3 is TGTGCCAGCAGCTTGGTTCAGGTGGACAGCCCGCAGTTCTTC.